This is a list of T cell receptor beta chains from one sample in a study of T-cell reconstitution after alpha-beta-depleted transplantation in children. TCRdb recomputed calls from the PCR reads with MiXCR, one row per CDR3 protein. The sample lists a few hundred thousand distinct CDR3 sequences, roughly a quarter occurring once. The sequences come from PBMCs, mostly from graft donor cells, collected 360 days after TCRalphabeta/CD19-depleted stem cell transplant. The receptors come from a female patient aged 2 to 10 who had a stem cell transplant for congenital amegakaryocytic thrombocytopenia, so the T cells may come from the graft donor. Each CDR3 is given with its conserved first and last residue. The order of the fields is D gene, J gene, clone size, V gene, CDR3 protein, CDR3 DNA. The D gene is left open where the match is weak. A row's size may be missing; if present it is once, few, many or a size class.

>-|TRBJ2-7|-|TRBV28
CASSLTGAGDYEQYF
TGTGCCAGCAGTTTAACGGGTGCAGGAGACTACGAGCAGTACTTC
>-|TRBJ2-7|-|TRBV5-1
CASSFRPGIYEQYF
TGCGCCAGCAGCTTCCGCCCCGGGATCTACGAGCAGTACTTC
>TRBD1|TRBJ1-1|-|TRBV18
CASSPRPDRVGTEAFF
TGTGCCAGCTCACCAAGACCGGACAGGGTGGGCACTGAAGCTTTCTTT
>-|TRBJ2-3|few|TRBV18
CASSPGVADTQYF
TGTGCCAGCTCACCCGGGGTCGCAGATACGCAGTATTTT
>-|TRBJ1-5|once|TRBV6-1
CASGLDKLNQPQHF
TGTGCCAGCGGACTGGACAAACTTAATCAGCCCCAGCATTTT
>TRBD2|TRBJ2-1|-|TRBV28
CASSLTSGRFYNEQFF
TGTGCCAGCAGTCTGACTAGCGGGAGATTCTACAATGAGCAGTTCTTC
>-|TRBJ1-4|-|TRBV5-1
CASSLDGSLELFF
TGCGCCAGCAGCTTGGACGGATCTTTAGAACTGTTTTTT
>TRBD1|TRBJ2-3|-|TRBV5-1
CASSLRGGRTDTQYF
TGCGCCAGCAGCTTGAGAGGGGGCCGCACAGATACGCAGTATTTT
>-|TRBJ2-1|many|TRBV20-1
CSARTLEGYNEQFF
TGCAGTGCTAGAACCCTTGAGGGCTACAATGAGCAGTTCTTC
>-|TRBJ2-7|-|TRBV28
CASSLSNRGNNEQYF
TGTGCCAGCAGTTTATCCAACCGAGGGAACAACGAGCAGTACTTC
>TRBD2|TRBJ2-5|few|TRBV4-2
CASSVGGGQETQYF
TGTGCCAGCAGCGTTGGCGGGGGTCAAGAGACCCAGTACTTC
>-|TRBJ2-1|-|TRBV13
CASSLERDPSLHPDF
TGTGCCAGCAGCTTAGAACGTGATCCGAGTCTACATCCGGACTTC
>-|TRBJ2-5|-|TRBV2
CASSPSSVQETQYF
TGTGCCAGCAGCCCTTCTTCCGTACAAGAGACCCAGTACTTC
>TRBD2|TRBJ2-1|many|TRBV4-1
CASSRQTKGLAIYNEQFF
TGCGCCAGCAGCCGACAGACGAAGGGACTAGCGATATACAATGAGCAGTTCTTC
>-|TRBJ1-2|-|TRBV7-9
CASSLGSAEGYTF
TGTGCCAGCAGCTTAGGTTCGGCGGAAGGCTACACCTTC
>-|TRBJ1-1|few|TRBV7-9
CASSLAWDITEAFF
TGTGCCAGCAGCTTAGCGTGGGATATAACTGAAGCTTTCTTT
>-|TRBJ2-7|-|TRBV6-2/TRBV6-3
CASSRPRTEQYF
TGTGCCAGCAGTCGCCCCAGGACCGAGCAGTACTTC
>TRBD1|TRBJ2-2|-|TRBV6-1
CGTQGAGTGELFF
TGTGGCACACAGGGGGCGGGCACCGGGGAGCTGTTTTTT
>-|TRBJ2-7|few|TRBV29-1
CSVLGSYEQYF
TGCAGCGTTCTTGGGTCCTACGAGCAGTACTTC
>TRBD1|TRBJ2-3|-|TRBV3-1
CASSRQGSRDTQYF
TGTGCCAGCAGCAGACAGGGTTCGAGAGATACGCAGTATTTT
>-|TRBJ1-1|few|TRBV30
CAWDEDRNFPMNTEAFF
TGTGCCTGGGACGAGGACAGAAACTTTCCAATGAACACTGAAGCTTTCTTT
>TRBD2|TRBJ2-7|-|TRBV9
CASSPRTSAHYEQYF
TGTGCCAGCAGCCCGCGGACTAGCGCTCACTACGAGCAGTACTTC
>TRBD1|TRBJ2-1|-|TRBV4-1
CASSQDLAQGAYNEQFF
TGCGCCAGCAGCCAAGATCTAGCACAGGGGGCCTACAATGAGCAGTTCTTC
>TRBD1|TRBJ2-3|few|TRBV30
CAWSVLTGALRATDTQYF
TGTGCCTGGAGTGTACTGACAGGGGCTCTCAGGGCCACAGATACGCAGTATTTT
>-|TRBJ2-5|-|TRBV3-1
CASSQEDSRYQETQYF
TGTGCCAGCAGCCAAGAGGACAGCAGATACCAAGAGACCCAGTACTTC
>-|TRBJ2-5|few|TRBV5-1
CASSRSEETQYF
TGCGCCAGCAGCCGATCCGAAGAGACCCAGTACTTC
>-|TRBJ1-3|many|TRBV12-3/TRBV12-4
CASDSYSGNTIYF
TGTGCCAGCGACAGTTACTCTGGAAACACCATATATTTT
>-|TRBJ2-3|-|TRBV4-3
CASSQVGSSDTQYF
TGCGCCAGCAGCCAAGTGGGATCTTCAGATACGCAGTATTTT
>-|TRBJ1-1|-|TRBV6-5
CASSYRGGTEAFF
TGTGCCAGCAGTTACAGAGGGGGCACTGAAGCTTTCTTT
>-|TRBJ2-5|once|TRBV5-1
CASATGWNQETQYF
TGCGCCAGCGCGACGGGATGGAACCAAGAGACCCAGTACTTC
>TRBD1|TRBJ1-6|-|TRBV7-6
CASSLAPGQHNSPLHF
TGTGCCAGCAGCTTAGCGCCGGGACAGCATAATTCACCCCTCCACTTT
>-|TRBJ2-5|-|TRBV3-1
CASSQDYTGLRYQETQYF
TGTGCCAGCAGCCAAGATTATACTGGACTCCGGTACCAAGAGACCCAGTACTTC
>-|TRBJ2-7|few|TRBV5-1
CASSLVGQGAQSDYEQYF
TGCGCCAGCAGCTTGGTAGGCCAGGGTGCCCAGTCGGACTACGAGCAGTACTTC
>TRBD2|TRBJ2-7|-|TRBV6-2/TRBV6-3
CASRPGGDLYEQYF
TGTGCCAGCAGGCCGGGGGGGGATCTCTACGAGCAGTACTTC
>-|TRBJ2-1|few|TRBV27
CASSPLAFGEQFF
TGTGCCAGCAGCCCCCTAGCGTTTGGTGAGCAGTTCTTC
>-|TRBJ2-5|-|TRBV10-1
CASSESVGSLQETQYF
TGCGCCAGCAGTGAGTCGGTTGGCAGCCTCCAAGAGACCCAGTACTTC
>TRBD2|TRBJ2-4|-|TRBV15
CATSRGGGAKNIQYF
TGTGCCACCAGCAGAGGGGGGGGAGCCAAAAACATTCAGTACTTC
>-|TRBJ1-1|-|TRBV15
CATSITAGQMKKAFF
TGTGCCACCAGCATAACAGCAGGACAGATGAAGAAAGCTTTCTTT
>-|TRBJ2-1|-|TRBV10-3
CAISESRVVWGEQFF
TGTGCCATCAGTGAGTCGAGGGTCGTCTGGGGTGAGCAGTTCTTC
>-|TRBJ1-6|-|TRBV14
CASSQARAWQSPLHF
TGTGCCAGCAGCCAAGCGAGGGCATGGCAATCACCCCTCCACTTT
>-|TRBJ2-5|-|TRBV12-3/TRBV12-4
CASTPSGETQYF
TGTGCCAGCACCCCCTCTGGAGAGACCCAGTACTTC
>-|TRBJ2-7|-|TRBV6-5
CASSYSRVYEQYF
TGTGCCAGCAGTTACTCGAGGGTCTACGAGCAGTACTTC
>-|TRBJ2-2|many|TRBV12-3/TRBV12-4
CASGRSGELFF
TGTGCCAGCGGCCGGTCCGGGGAGCTGTTTTTT
>-|TRBJ2-5|few|TRBV20-1
CSARSGRQETQYF
TGCAGTGCTAGAAGTGGCAGACAAGAGACCCAGTACTTC
>-|TRBJ2-7|-|TRBV20-1
CSAGQYEQYF
TGCAGTGCTGGACAATACGAGCAGTACTTC
>-|TRBJ2-5|-|TRBV5-4
CASSLHYGFETQYF
TGTGCCAGCAGCTTGCACTATGGCTTTGAGACCCAGTACTTC
>TRBD1|TRBJ2-7|many|TRBV18
CASSPRTGGTYEQYF
TGTGCCAGCTCACCCCGGACAGGGGGAACCTACGAGCAGTACTTC
>TRBD2|TRBJ2-5|-|TRBV7-6
CASSSGLAETQYF
TGTGCCAGCAGCTCCGGACTAGCTGAGACCCAGTACTTC
>TRBD2|TRBJ2-2|-|TRBV4-2
CASSQDPLWLAGGMNTGELFF
TGTGCCAGCAGCCAAGATCCATTATGGCTAGCGGGAGGAATGAACACCGGGGAGCTGTTTTTT
>TRBD2|TRBJ2-7|many|TRBV19
CASKTSENSYEQYF
TGTGCCAGTAAAACTAGCGAAAACTCCTACGAGCAGTACTTC
>-|TRBJ2-4|-|TRBV18
CASSKPGDPLQKNIQYF
TGTGCCAGCTCCAAACCGGGGGACCCCCTGCAGAAAAACATTCAGTACTTC
>TRBD1|TRBJ1-4|-|TRBV24-1
CATSDGTADGDEKLFF
TGTGCCACCAGTGATGGGACAGCGGACGGGGATGAAAAACTGTTTTTT
>-|TRBJ2-3|-|TRBV4-3
CASSQDRRGAGTDTQYF
TGCGCCAGCAGCCAAGATCGGAGGGGGGCCGGCACAGATACGCAGTATTTT
>-|TRBJ2-2|few|TRBV4-3
CASSQLLNTGELFF
TGCGCCAGCAGCCAACTACTGAACACCGGGGAGCTGTTTTTT
>TRBD2|TRBJ2-1|few|TRBV11-2
CASSPGEGTRQFF
TGTGCCAGCAGCCCAGGGGAGGGGACTAGGCAGTTCTTC
>-|TRBJ1-6|few|TRBV2
CASSAVGGRNSPLHF
TGTGCCAGCAGTGCGGTTGGCGGGAGAAATTCACCCCTCCACTTT
>-|TRBJ2-7|few|TRBV28
CASSLVSDYEQYF
TGTGCCAGCAGTTTAGTTTCGGACTACGAGCAGTACTTC
>-|TRBJ2-7|-|TRBV5-1
CASSLAAGNGEQYF
TGCGCCAGCAGCTTGGCCGCGGGAAACGGCGAGCAGTACTTC